This T cell receptor (beta chain) emerged from a study of blood T cells in healthy people across ages. Regarding the study as a whole: Compared with aged donors, long-lived donors showed fewer expanded clones, suggesting selection.

This clonotype was picked up a small number of times. Its antigen is as yet unknown. A sample-barcoded 5' primer and a J-beta primer mix were used in a second PCR of about 7 to 11 cycles. With 12 random nucleotides, a template-switch adaptor tagged each individual cDNA molecule. TCRdb re-called the 5' RACE reads with MiXCR, one entry per CDR3 protein. The table has about a million distinct CDR3 sequences, roughly half seen once. Germline loops: CDR1 SNHLY, CDR2 FYNNEI. The CDR3 totals 14 residues. Trimming cost V 7 bases and J 3 bases, with 10 bases left between them. The chain employs TRBV2 and TRBJ1-6; D is unclear. The receptor was derived from an older woman in good health. The sequenced sample was blood. The DNA for the CDR3 is TGTGCCAGCACCCGGACGGGCTATAATTCACCCCTCCACTTT. Translation gives CASTRTGYNSPLHF.